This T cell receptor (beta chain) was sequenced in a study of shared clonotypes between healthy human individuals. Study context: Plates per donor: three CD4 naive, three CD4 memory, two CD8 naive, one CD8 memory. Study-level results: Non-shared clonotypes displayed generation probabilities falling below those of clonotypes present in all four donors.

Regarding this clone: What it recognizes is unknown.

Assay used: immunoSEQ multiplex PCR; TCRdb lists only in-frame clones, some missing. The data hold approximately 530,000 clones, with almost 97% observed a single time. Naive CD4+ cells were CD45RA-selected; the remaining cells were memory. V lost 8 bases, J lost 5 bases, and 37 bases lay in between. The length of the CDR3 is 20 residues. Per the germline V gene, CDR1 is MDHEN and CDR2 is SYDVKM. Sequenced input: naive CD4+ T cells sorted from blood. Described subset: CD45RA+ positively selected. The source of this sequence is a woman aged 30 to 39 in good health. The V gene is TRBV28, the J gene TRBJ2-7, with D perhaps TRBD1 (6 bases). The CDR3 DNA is TGTGCCAGCTTCTCATCTAATAGGGTCAGGGGCGCGCGCAGGTATCACGAGCAGTACTTC. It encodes CASFSSNRVRGARRYHEQYF.